One sample yielded the 25 T cell receptor beta chains listed below, sequenced in a study of blood T cell repertoires in COVID-19. The table came from immunoSEQ multiplex PCR; TCRdb's copy has only in-frame clones and leaves some out. Of more than 300,000 clones in the sample, nearly 90% were seen once. Sequencing was carried out using peripheral blood. The receptors come from a woman aged 40 to 49 with COVID-19, enrolled during active disease.

This clone was picked up one time. This chain joins TRBV10-2 and TRBJ2-7, with D perhaps TRBD1 (5 bases). With 5 bases removed from V and 6 bases from J, the gap between germline ends came to 8 bases. The CDR3 length is 11 residues. CDR1 WSHSY and CDR2 SAAADI come from the germline V gene. Here the CDR3 reads CASSRTTEQYF. The DNA for the CDR3 is TGCGCCAGCAGTAGGACAACCGAGCAGTACTTC.

The genes are TRBV9 and TRBJ1-2, with D perhaps matching TRBD1 (5 bases). CDR3 size: 14 residues. Trimming pared 4 bases from V and 4 bases from J, leaving 14 bases between. CDR1 is SGDLS, CDR2 YYNGEE, per germline. The CDR3 DNA sequence: TGTGCCAGCAGCAATCCAGGGATAAGCTATGGCTACACCTTC. Translating it yields CASSNPGISYGYTF. Supplemented by reference TRBV9 and TRBJ1-2, the full variable domain reads DSGVTQTPKHLITATGQRVTLRCSPRSGDLSVYWYQQSLDQGLQFLIQYYNGEERAKGNILERFSAQQFPDLHSELNLSSLELGDSALYFCASSNPGISYGYTFGSGTRLTVV.

J is TRBJ1-4 and V is TRBV6-5; possible D gene TRBD1, 6 bases. This CDR3 spans 16 amino acids. The V end lost 0 bases, the J end lost 2 bases, and 10 bases lay between the germline ends. Germline V gene lookup returns CDR1 MNHEY and CDR2 SVGAGI. CDR3 loop: CASSYSGAGTNEKLFF. Here the CDR3 DNA reads TGTGCCAGCAGTTACTCGGGGGCGGGCACTAATGAAAAACTGTTTTTT.

The chain uses TRBV5-1 and TRBJ1-1, with TRBD1 matching 7 bases. The CDR3 loop spans 15 amino acids. Germline trimming cut 4 bases from V and 0 bases from J; bases unmatched to any gene: 6. Germline CDR1 SGHRS, CDR2 YFSETQ. Written as DNA, the CDR3 is TGCGCCAGCAGCCTTACCGGGACAGTGAACACTGAAGCTTTCTTT. Encoded protein: CASSLTGTVNTEAFF.

The J gene is TRBJ2-7, the V gene TRBV5-1; TRBD1 agrees at 7 bases. V lost 4 bases, J lost 6 bases, and 4 bases stayed unmatched. The germline V gene encodes CDR1 SGHRS and CDR2 YFSETQ. The CDR3 is made up of 12 amino acids. The CDR3 DNA reads as TGCGCCAGCAGCAGGACAGGAGGCGAGCAGTACTTC. This gives the protein CASSRTGGEQYF.

This chain links TRBV18 with TRBJ2-1; TRBD2 matches at 9 bases. The germline V gene encodes CDR1 KGHSH and CDR2 LQKENI. This CDR3 is 16 amino acids long. V was clipped by 5 bases and J by 0 bases; unmatched bases: 5. CDR3 in DNA: TGTGCCAGCTCAATGACTAGCGGAAGCTCCTACAATGAGCAGTTCTTC. This encodes CASSMTSGSSYNEQFF.

This clone appeared once. The chain carries TRBV7-2 and TRBJ2-5; TRBD1 agrees at 11 bases. CDR1 SGHTA and CDR2 FQGNSA come from the germline V gene. The ends lost 0 bases at V and 5 bases at J; junction bases unmatched: 11. The CDR3 length is 18 residues. The CDR3 nucleotides read TGTGCCAGCAGCTTAGCGCTAAGGACAGGGGGCAGGTCGGAGACCCAGTACTTC. This translates into CASSLALRTGGRSETQYF. The entire variable domain, with the rest obtained from reference TRBV7-2 and TRBJ2-5, is as follows: GAGVSQSPSNKVTEKGKDVELRCDPISGHTALYWYRQSLGQGLEFLIYFQGNSAPDKSGLPSDRFSAERTGGSVSTLTIQRTQQEDSAVYLCASSLALRTGGRSETQYFGPGTRLLVL.

V usage is TRBV27 and J usage is TRBJ2-1, with unresolved D. CDR1 is MNHEY and CDR2 is SMNVEV in the germline V gene (reference sequence). The CDR3 has 15 residues. V was pared by 5 bases and J by 2 bases, with 13 bases between. CDR3 protein: CASSKTAGTYNEQFF. CDR3 coding DNA: TGTGCCAGCAGTAAGACCGCAGGAACCTACAATGAGCAGTTCTTC.

The chain's CDR3 is CAISESTGTGYTF. In DNA form, the CDR3 reads TGTGCCATCAGTGAGTCGACAGGGACTGGCTACACCTTC. The chain is built from TRBV10-3 and TRBJ1-2; TRBD1 matches 7 bases. The ends lost 0 bases at V and 7 bases at J; junction bases unmatched: 2. The CDR3 length is 13 residues. Germline assignment: CDR1 ENHRY and CDR2 SYGVKD.

CDR3 DNA sequence: TGTGCCAGCAGCTTGGGATGGGACAGTAACTATGGCTACACCTTC. Translated: CASSLGWDSNYGYTF. This chain links TRBV5-4 with TRBJ1-2; 7 bases line up with TRBD1. With 0 bases clipped from V and 1 base from J, the junction kept 3 bases outside the gene matches. Germline CDR1 reads SGHNT; CDR2 reads YYREEE (reference sequence). The CDR3 totals 15 residues.

V usage is TRBV2 and J usage is TRBJ1-2; 7 positions match TRBD1. Germline trimming cut 5 bases from V and 4 bases from J; bases unmatched to any gene: 10. Germline V gene sequence: CDR1 SNHLY, CDR2 FYNNEI. There are 15 residues in the CDR3. The CDR3 DNA reads as TGTGCCAGCAGTCGGGGTCCCGGGACAGTCTATGGCTACACCTTC. Encoded protein: CASSRGPGTVYGYTF.

The rearrangement uses TRBV9 and TRBJ1-1, with 7 positions matching TRBD1. The V segment lost 5 bases and the J segment 7 bases; nucleotides outside the gene matches: 8. The length of the CDR3 is 13 residues. The germline V gene has CDR1 SGDLS and CDR2 YYNGEE. The CDR3 region has the DNA TGTGCCAGCAGTTTTGACCGGGACAGTGAAGCTTTCTTT. Protein sequence: CASSFDRDSEAFF.

This clone was seen just once. The chain has TRBV28 and TRBJ1-3; D perhaps matches TRBD1 (6 bases). This CDR3 has 16 residues. V was shortened by 2 bases and J by 4 bases, with 15 bases between the two germline ends. Germline values: CDR1 MDHEN, CDR2 SYDVKM. CDR3 DNA sequence: TGTGCCAGCAGTTTAATCTTAGGACAGTCAGGAAACACCATATATTTT. This translates into CASSLILGQSGNTIYF. Together with reference TRBV28 and TRBJ1-3, the CDR3 gives the full variable domain: DVKVTQSSRYLVKRTGEKVFLECVQDMDHENMFWYRQDPGLGLRLIYFSYDVKMKEKGDIPEGYSVSREKKERFSLILESASTNQTSMYLCASSLILGQSGNTIYFGEGSWLTVV.

V usage is TRBV7-8 and J usage is TRBJ1-1, with 7 bases matching TRBD1. V gave up 10 bases and J gave up 1 base; unmatched junction bases: 6. Germline lookup yields CDR1 SGHVS and CDR2 FQNEAQ. The CDR3 runs to 13 residues. This CDR3 reads CATSYRGNTEAFF. The DNA of the CDR3 is TGTGCCACTTCTTACAGGGGGAACACTGAAGCTTTCTTT.

CDR3 region: CASSHGSGDEQYF. CDR3 DNA sequence: TGTGCCAGCAGTCATGGTTCGGGGGACGAGCAGTACTTC. V is TRBV6-5 and J is TRBJ2-7, with a possible D match to TRBD2 (6 bases). CDR1 is MNHEY and CDR2 is SVGAGI in the germline V gene. The CDR3 extends over 13 amino acids. Trimming removed 5 bases at V and 5 bases at J, with 13 bases between.

This clone was observed a single time. The chain joins TRBV4-2 to TRBJ2-2; 8 nucleotides match TRBD2. The CDR3 is 15 residues long. Germline V gives CDR1 LGHNA, CDR2 YNFKEQ. J gave up 3 bases and V 7 bases, and 7 bases lay outside the gene matches. DNA of the CDR3: TGTGCCAGCAATTACGGGGGGGCGGACACCGGGGAGCTGTTTTTT. It codes for CASNYGGADTGELFF.

The rearrangement links TRBV15 to TRBJ2-5; D may be TRBD2 (5 bases). CDR1 and CDR2 from the germline V gene are LNHNV and YYDKDF (reference sequence). There are 14 residues in the CDR3. The V and J ends lost 1 base and 2 bases respectively, with 8 bases between them. CDR3 in DNA: TGTGCCACCAGCAGAGCGGGGAATCAAGAGACCCAGTACTTC. Translating it yields CATSRAGNQETQYF.

The chain links TRBV7-8 to TRBJ2-2; 8 positions match TRBD2. This CDR3 comprises 20 residues. V trimming: 2 bases; J trimming: 0 bases; junction bases outside the gene matches: 14. The germline CDR1 and CDR2 sequences are SGHVS and FQNEAQ. This chain's CDR3 is CASSLWSMGAGASNTGELFF. The CDR3 region has the DNA TGTGCCAGCAGCTTATGGAGTATGGGAGCGGGGGCATCGAACACCGGGGAGCTGTTTTTT.

CDR3 region: CASSDRAGDGGEQYF. The CDR3 DNA sequence: TGTGCCAGCAGTGACAGGGCGGGGGATGGGGGCGAGCAGTACTTC. This chain connects TRBV6-1 to TRBJ2-7; 7 nucleotides align to TRBD2. V was clipped by 3 bases and J by 6 bases; unmatched bases: 11. This CDR3 has 15 amino acids. CDR1 is MNHNS and CDR2 is SASEGT in the germline V gene.

The chain couples TRBV28 to TRBJ2-1; 10 positions match TRBD2. The junction had 7 bases not matched to a gene; V was cut back by 5 bases and J by 6 bases. Germline CDR1 is MDHEN and CDR2 is SYDVKM. The CDR3 extends over 15 amino acids. CDR3 sequence (DNA): TGTGCCAGCAGTCACACAGCGGGAGGGATCAATGAGCAGTTCTTC. Its protein product is CASSHTAGGINEQFF.

The rearrangement links TRBV15 to TRBJ1-2; D unclear. The CDR3 has 12 amino acids. Between the trimmed V and J ends, which lost 4 bases and 0 bases, there was a span of 3 bases. Germline V gene lookup returns CDR1 LNHNV and CDR2 YYDKDF (reference sequence). This chain's CDR3 is CATSNTNYGYTF. As DNA, the CDR3 is TGTGCCACCAGCAACACTAACTATGGCTACACCTTC.

This chain joins TRBV14 and TRBJ2-1; D possibly corresponds to TRBD2 (6 bases). Between the trimmed V and J ends, which lost 2 bases and 2 bases, there was a span of 13 bases. CDR3 size: 16 residues. From germline, CDR1 is SGHDN and CDR2 FVKESK. The CDR3 reads CASSQFPGGAYNEQFF. Here the CDR3 DNA reads TGTGCCAGCAGCCAATTTCCTGGCGGGGCCTACAATGAGCAGTTCTTC.

The CDR3 DNA is TGTGCCAGCAGTTTACTCGGACAGGGGCAAGCCAAAAACATTCAGTACTTC. Protein product: CASSLLGQGQAKNIQYF. The chain recombines TRBV28 with TRBJ2-4; TRBD1 matches at 9 bases. CDR3 length equals 17 residues. Trimming at V came to 2 bases and at J to 0 bases, leaving 5 bases not matched to a gene. CDR1 and CDR2 (germline): MDHEN, SYDVKM.

V gene TRBV12-5 combines with J gene TRBJ2-1; D is ambiguous. This CDR3 contains 11 residues. Trimming took 2 bases from V and 9 from J, leaving 5 bases between them. The germline gives CDR1 LGHNT, CDR2 FRNRAP. Written as DNA, the CDR3 is TGTGCTAGTGGTTTGAGTAGTGAGCAGTTCTTC. Protein sequence: CASGLSSEQFF.

This chain joins TRBV19 and TRBJ2-3; D is possibly TRBD2 (6 bases). V lost 3 bases to trimming and J lost 6 bases, with 16 bases between them. CDR1 is LNHDA and CDR2 is SQIVND in the germline V gene (reference sequence). This CDR3 is built from 15 residues. The CDR3 spells CASSIGIGGADTQYF. The CDR3 DNA is TGTGCCAGTAGTATCGGGATCGGGGGAGCCGATACGCAGTATTTT.